This T cell receptor (beta chain) was identified in a study of cytomegalovirus exposure and HLA in healthy donors. Study in general: Ancestry clustering placed around 80% of roughly 400 genotyped donors in the Caucasian-associated cluster. Study-wide findings and caveats: Highest at DRB1 and lowest at HLA-C, TCR association rates differed among HLA loci in a later analysis. Later work associated more than 15,000 TCR beta sequences with HLA alleles at 0.05 false discovery rate.

On this clone: The antigen is undetermined.

The study ran its PCR with 60 Vbeta and 13 Jbeta primers. Sequenced by immunoSEQ multiplex PCR; TCRdb stores in-frame clones only, minus some. In the table there are about 90,000 clones, just over 65% of which are singletons. CDR3 length: 14 amino acids. Germline CDR1 is SGHTA and CDR2 is FQGNSA. V was pared by 2 bases and J by 5 bases, with 1 base of the junction left unmatched. The source of this sequence is a man aged 25 to 40 in good health and CMV-seronegative. The chain links TRBV7-2 to TRBJ2-1, with 9 bases lining up with TRBD2. Material: PBMCs. The CDR3 protein is CASSLQRGDNEQFF. The DNA of the CDR3 is TGTGCCAGCAGCTTACAGCGGGGGGACAATGAGCAGTTCTTC.